This TCR beta chain was sequenced during a study of lymphopenia after photon versus proton radiotherapy. Study-level points and caveats: Post-nadir diversity loss with photons came from oligoclonal expansion, particularly CD8+ Temra cells. Survival link was tested only in deceased patients; proton benefit remains a possibility. Relative stability marked proton patients; photon patients lost diversity and naive cells. Post-nadir TCR diversity decline inversely tracked overall survival among those who died.

Assay: immunoSEQ multiplex PCR; the TCRdb copy retains only in-frame clones and omits some. The sample lists some 27,000 clones, around 81% occurring once. Details on this clone: Its antigen is unidentified.

Sequencing was performed on peripheral blood, taken from a patient treated with photon-based radiotherapy. The receptor's source is a man in his forties or fifties with gastric cancer.

The CDR3 coding sequence is TGTGCCAGTAGTATGTGGGACAGGCACGCCGGGGAGCTGTTTTTT. Translation gives CASSMWDRHAGELFF. V usage is TRBV19 and J usage is TRBJ2-2, with 8 bases identical to TRBD1. Trimming took 3 bases from V and 6 from J; bases not matched to a gene: 6. The CDR3 has 15 residues. The germline CDR1 and CDR2 sequences are LNHDA and SQIVND (reference sequence). The complete variable domain, with remaining parts taken from reference TRBV19 and TRBJ2-2, reads DGGITQSPKYLFRKEGQNVTLSCEQNLNHDAMYWYRQDPGQGLRLIYYSQIVNDFQKGDIAEGYSVSREKKESFPLTVTSAQKNPTAFYLCASSMWDRHAGELFFGEGSRLTVL.